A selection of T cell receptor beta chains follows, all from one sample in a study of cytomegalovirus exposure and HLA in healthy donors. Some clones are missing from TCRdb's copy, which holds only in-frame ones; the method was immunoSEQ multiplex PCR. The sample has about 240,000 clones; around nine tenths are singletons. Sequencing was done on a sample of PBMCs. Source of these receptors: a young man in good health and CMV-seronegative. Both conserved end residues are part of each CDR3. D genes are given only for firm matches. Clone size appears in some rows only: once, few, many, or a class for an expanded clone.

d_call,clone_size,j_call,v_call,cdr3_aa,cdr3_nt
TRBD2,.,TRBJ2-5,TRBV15,CATSSPPGLRAETQYF,TGTGCCACCAGCAGTCCCCCGGGACTACGGGCGGAGACCCAGTACTTC
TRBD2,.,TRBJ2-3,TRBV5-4,CASSLIRGGLTDTQYF,TGTGCCAGCAGCTTGATTCGGGGGGGCTTAACAGATACGCAGTATTTT
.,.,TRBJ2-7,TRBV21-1,CASLTQKGLCGLADVWGGEQYF,TGTGCCAGCCTCACTCAAAAAGGCCTGTGTGGACTAGCGGATGTCTGGGGTGGCGAGCAGTACTTC
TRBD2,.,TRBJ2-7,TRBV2,CASRRLAGAYEQYF,TGTGCCAGCCGTAGACTAGCGGGGGCCTACGAGCAGTACTTC
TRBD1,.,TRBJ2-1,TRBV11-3,CASSLGGGTDRGYDEQFF,TGTGCCAGCAGCTTAGGAGGGGGAACCGACAGGGGGTACGATGAGCAGTTCTTC
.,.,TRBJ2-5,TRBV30,CAWSNREFQETQYF,TGTGCCTGGAGCAACCGGGAATTCCAAGAGACCCAGTACTTC
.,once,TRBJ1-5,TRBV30,CAWSVGGSNQPQHF,TGTGCCTGGAGTGTAGGGGGTAGCAATCAGCCCCAGCATTTT
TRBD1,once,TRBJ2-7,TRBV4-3,CASSQGVNRGPYEQYF,TGCGCCAGCAGCCAGGGGGTCAACAGGGGCCCCTACGAGCAGTACTTC
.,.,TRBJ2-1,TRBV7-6,CASSQGLASGEQFF,TGTGCCAGCAGCCAGGGACTTGCCTCTGGTGAGCAGTTCTTC
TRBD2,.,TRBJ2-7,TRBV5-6,CASSQRASGSRTHEQYF,TGTGCCAGCAGCCAGAGGGCCAGCGGGAGTCGTACCCACGAGCAGTACTTC
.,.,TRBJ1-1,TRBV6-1,CASNRDTWGTEAFF,TGTGCCAGCAATAGGGACACGTGGGGCACTGAAGCTTTCTTT
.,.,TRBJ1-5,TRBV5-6,CASSLGGRGSQPQHF,TGTGCCAGCAGCTTGGGGGGCAGGGGAAGCCAGCCCCAGCATTTT
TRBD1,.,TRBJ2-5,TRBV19,CASSPNRGETQYF,TGTGCCAGTAGTCCGAACAGGGGAGAGACCCAGTACTTC
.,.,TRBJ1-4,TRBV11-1,CASSAHHRSGEKLFF,TGTGCCAGCAGCGCCCACCACAGATCGGGGGAAAAACTGTTTTTT
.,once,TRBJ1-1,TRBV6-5,CASSYSRSTEAFF,TGTGCCAGCAGTTACTCACGGTCCACTGAAGCTTTCTTT
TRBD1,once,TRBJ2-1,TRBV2,CASSRTGRSYNEQFF,TGTGCCAGCAGTAGGACAGGTCGCTCCTACAATGAGCAGTTCTTC
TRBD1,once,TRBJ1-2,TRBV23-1,CASSHPHRDRFVGYTF,TGCGCCAGCAGTCACCCCCACCGGGACAGGTTCGTCGGCTACACCTTC
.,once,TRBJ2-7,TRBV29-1,CSVASSRGSYEQYF,TGCAGCGTTGCAAGTTCTCGGGGATCCTACGAGCAGTACTTC
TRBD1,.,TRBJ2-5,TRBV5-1,CASSPGTGRQTQYF,TGCGCCAGCAGTCCCGGGACAGGGAGGCAGACCCAGTACTTC
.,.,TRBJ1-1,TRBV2,CASTLTAGVGTEAFF,TGTGCCAGCACCTTAACCGCAGGGGTAGGAACTGAAGCTTTCTTT